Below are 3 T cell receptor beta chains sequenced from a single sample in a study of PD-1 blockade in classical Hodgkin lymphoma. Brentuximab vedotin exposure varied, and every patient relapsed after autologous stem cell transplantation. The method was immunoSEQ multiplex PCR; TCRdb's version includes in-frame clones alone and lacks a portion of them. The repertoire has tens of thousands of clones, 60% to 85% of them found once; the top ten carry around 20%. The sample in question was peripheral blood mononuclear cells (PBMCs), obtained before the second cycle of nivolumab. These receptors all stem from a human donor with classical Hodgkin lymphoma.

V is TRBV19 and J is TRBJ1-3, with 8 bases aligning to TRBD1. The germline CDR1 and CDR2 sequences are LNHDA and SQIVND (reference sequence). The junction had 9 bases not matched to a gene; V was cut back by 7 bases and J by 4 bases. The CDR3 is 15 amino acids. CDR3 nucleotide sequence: TGTGCCAGTACTCTGTTGGACAGGGCCGGAAACACCATATATTTT. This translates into CASTLLDRAGNTIYF.

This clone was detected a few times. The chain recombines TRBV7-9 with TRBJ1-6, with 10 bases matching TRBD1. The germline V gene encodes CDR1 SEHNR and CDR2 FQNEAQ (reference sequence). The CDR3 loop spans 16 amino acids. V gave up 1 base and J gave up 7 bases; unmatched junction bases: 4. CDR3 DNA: TGTGCCAGCAGCTTAGTGATGGGACAGGGGAATTCACCCCTCCACTTT. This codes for CASSLVMGQGNSPLHF.

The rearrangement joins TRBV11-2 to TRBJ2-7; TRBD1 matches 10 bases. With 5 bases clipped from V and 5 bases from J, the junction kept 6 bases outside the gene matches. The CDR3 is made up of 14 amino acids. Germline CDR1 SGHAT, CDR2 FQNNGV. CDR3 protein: CASSVTGTGDEQYF. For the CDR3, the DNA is TGTGCCAGCAGCGTGACCGGGACAGGGGACGAGCAGTACTTC. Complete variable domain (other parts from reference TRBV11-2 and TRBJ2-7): EAGVAQSPRYKIIEKRQSVAFWCNPISGHATLYWYQQILGQGPKLLIQFQNNGVVDDSQLPKDRFSAERLKGVDSTLKIQPAKLEDSAVYLCASSVTGTGDEQYFGPGTRLTVT.